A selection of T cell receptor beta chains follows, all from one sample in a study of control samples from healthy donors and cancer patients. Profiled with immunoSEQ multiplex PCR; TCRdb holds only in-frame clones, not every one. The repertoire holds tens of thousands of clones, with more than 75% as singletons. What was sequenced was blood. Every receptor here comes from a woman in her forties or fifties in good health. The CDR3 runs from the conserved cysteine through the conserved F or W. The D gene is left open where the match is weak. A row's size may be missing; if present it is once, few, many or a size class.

CDR3 protein: CASALSGAGVSEAFF
CDR3 DNA: TGCGCCAGCGCCCTATCCGGGGCAGGGGTCTCTGAAGCTTTCTTT
V gene: TRBV5-1
J gene: TRBJ1-1
clone size: .
D gene: .

CDR3 protein: CASTRQNQPQHF
CDR3 DNA: TGTGCCAGCACAAGGCAGAATCAGCCCCAGCATTTT
V gene: TRBV12-3/TRBV12-4
J gene: TRBJ1-5
clone size: .
D gene: .

CDR3 protein: CASSLIRGSNEQFF
CDR3 DNA: TGTGCCAGCAGCTTAATCCGGGGTAGCAATGAGCAGTTCTTC
V gene: TRBV7-8
J gene: TRBJ2-1
clone size: .
D gene: .

CDR3 protein: CASLARAIQALHF
CDR3 DNA: TGTGCCAGCCTCGCGAGGGCGATTCAGGCCCTCCACTTT
V gene: TRBV6-5
J gene: TRBJ1-6
clone size: .
D gene: .

CDR3 protein: CASSLQSFSGNTIYF
CDR3 DNA: TGTGCCAGCAGCTTACAGAGCTTCTCTGGAAACACCATATATTTT
V gene: TRBV7-2
J gene: TRBJ1-3
clone size: few
D gene: .

CDR3 protein: CASRSHRAGETQYF
CDR3 DNA: TGTGCCAGCAGATCCCACAGGGCGGGAGAGACCCAGTACTTC
V gene: TRBV28
J gene: TRBJ2-5
clone size: .
D gene: .

CDR3 protein: CASGAGSVSYNEQFF
CDR3 DNA: TGTGCTAGTGGGGCGGGAAGCGTCTCCTACAATGAGCAGTTCTTC
V gene: TRBV12-5
J gene: TRBJ2-1
clone size: .
D gene: .

CDR3 protein: CAWSATLSGQGGSPQHF
CDR3 DNA: TGTGCCTGGAGTGCGACCCTAAGCGGGCAGGGGGGATCGCCCCAGCATTTT
V gene: TRBV30
J gene: TRBJ1-5
clone size: once
D gene: TRBD1

CDR3 protein: CASSLRDREWETQYF
CDR3 DNA: TGTGCCAGCAGCTTAAGGGACCGGGAGTGGGAGACCCAGTACTTC
V gene: TRBV11-2
J gene: TRBJ2-5
clone size: .
D gene: .

CDR3 protein: CASSQERNSPLHF
CDR3 DNA: TGTGCCAGCAGCCAGGAGCGTAATTCACCCCTCCACTTT
V gene: TRBV7-9
J gene: TRBJ1-6
clone size: .
D gene: .

CDR3 protein: CASRHRPLTSYEQYF
CDR3 DNA: TGCGCCAGTCGACACAGGCCCCTGACTTCCTACGAGCAGTACTTC
V gene: TRBV10-2
J gene: TRBJ2-7
clone size: .
D gene: .

CDR3 protein: CASSLYPVNYGYTF
CDR3 DNA: TGTGCCAGCAGTTTATACCCGGTTAACTATGGCTACACCTTC
V gene: TRBV27
J gene: TRBJ1-2
clone size: .
D gene: .

CDR3 protein: CASSTAMRFERGYTF
CDR3 DNA: TGTGCCAGCAGCACGGCTATGCGTTTCGAACGCGGCTACACCTTC
V gene: TRBV5-6
J gene: TRBJ1-2
clone size: .
D gene: .

CDR3 protein: CAISVGGSGGETQYF
CDR3 DNA: TGTGCCATCAGTGTGGGGGGCTCGGGCGGGGAGACCCAGTACTTC
V gene: TRBV10-3
J gene: TRBJ2-5
clone size: .
D gene: .

CDR3 protein: CASSLGGASGRNWGETQYF
CDR3 DNA: TGTGCCAGCAGCCTAGGAGGGGCTAGCGGGAGAAACTGGGGGGAGACCCAGTACTTC
V gene: TRBV7-8
J gene: TRBJ2-5
clone size: .
D gene: TRBD2

CDR3 protein: CASSPPTGNEQFF
CDR3 DNA: TGTGCCAGCAGCCCCCCGACAGGGAATGAGCAGTTCTTC
V gene: TRBV3-1/TRBV3-2
J gene: TRBJ2-1
clone size: .
D gene: TRBD1

CDR3 protein: CASSLAVPSGSLPGEQYF
CDR3 DNA: TGCGCCAGCAGCTTGGCTGTTCCTAGCGGGAGTCTGCCTGGCGAGCAGTACTTC
V gene: TRBV5-1
J gene: TRBJ2-7
clone size: once
D gene: TRBD2

CDR3 protein: CASRNTGGENGYTF
CDR3 DNA: TGCGCCAGCAGAAATACAGGGGGCGAGAATGGCTACACCTTC
V gene: TRBV10-1
J gene: TRBJ1-2
clone size: few
D gene: TRBD1

CDR3 protein: CASSGGTGRITIYF
CDR3 DNA: TGTGCCAGCAGTGGGGGGACAGGGAGGATCACCATATATTTT
V gene: TRBV2
J gene: TRBJ1-3
clone size: .
D gene: TRBD1

CDR3 protein: CASSPTANYGYTF
CDR3 DNA: TGTGCCAGCAGCCCGACAGCTAACTATGGCTACACCTTC
V gene: TRBV3-1/TRBV3-2
J gene: TRBJ1-2
clone size: .
D gene: .

CDR3 protein: CASSQDRGYTF
CDR3 DNA: TGTGCCAGCAGCCAAGATCGAGGCTACACCTTC
V gene: TRBV3-1/TRBV3-2
J gene: TRBJ1-2
clone size: .
D gene: .

CDR3 protein: CAWRSGLAPRDTQYF
CDR3 DNA: TGTGCCTGGCGGAGTGGGCTAGCCCCGAGAGATACGCAGTATTTT
V gene: TRBV30
J gene: TRBJ2-3
clone size: few
D gene: .

CDR3 protein: CASSFLFSGNTIYF
CDR3 DNA: TGTGCCAGCAGCTTCCTCTTCTCTGGAAACACCATATATTTT
V gene: TRBV5-8
J gene: TRBJ1-3
clone size: once
D gene: .

CDR3 protein: CASAPREDEQYF
CDR3 DNA: TGCGCCAGCGCCCCCAGGGAGGACGAGCAGTACTTC
V gene: TRBV5-1
J gene: TRBJ2-7
clone size: .
D gene: .

CDR3 protein: CASSLGSGTYNEQFF
CDR3 DNA: TGTGCCAGCAGCTTGGGTAGCGGGACTTACAATGAGCAGTTCTTC
V gene: TRBV5-4
J gene: TRBJ2-1
clone size: many
D gene: TRBD2

CDR3 protein: CASREGPEQYF
CDR3 DNA: TGTGCCAGCAGGGAGGGGCCCGAGCAGTACTTC
V gene: TRBV6-5
J gene: TRBJ2-7
clone size: .
D gene: .

CDR3 protein: CASSTSSYEQYF
CDR3 DNA: TGTGCCAGCAGCACGAGCTCCTACGAGCAGTACTTC
V gene: TRBV11-2
J gene: TRBJ2-7
clone size: .
D gene: .

CDR3 protein: CASSLGGGELFF
CDR3 DNA: TGTGCCAGCAGCCTGGGGGGCGGGGAGCTGTTTTTT
V gene: TRBV9
J gene: TRBJ2-2
clone size: .
D gene: .

CDR3 protein: CASSLHRFQHF
CDR3 DNA: TGTGCCAGCAGCTTACATAGGTTCCAGCATTTT
V gene: TRBV5-8
J gene: TRBJ1-5
clone size: few
D gene: .

CDR3 protein: CASISSGAQPYEQYF
CDR3 DNA: TGTGCCAGCATCTCTTCCGGGGCCCAACCCTACGAGCAGTACTTC
V gene: TRBV28
J gene: TRBJ2-7
clone size: .
D gene: .

CDR3 protein: CASSLDGRGISEAFF
CDR3 DNA: TGCGCCAGCAGCTTGGATGGCAGGGGGATTTCTGAAGCTTTCTTT
V gene: TRBV5-1
J gene: TRBJ1-1
clone size: .
D gene: TRBD1

CDR3 protein: CASKWDGTGGHRVDPSGSPLHF
CDR3 DNA: TGCGCCAGCAAATGGGACGGCACGGGAGGACATCGGGTCGACCCCTCGGGATCACCCCTCCACTTT
V gene: TRBV10-1
J gene: TRBJ1-6
clone size: .
D gene: .

CDR3 protein: CASSQEVAAGETQYF
CDR3 DNA: TGTGCCAGCAGCCAAGAAGTAGCCGCAGGGGAGACCCAGTACTTC
V gene: TRBV3-1/TRBV3-2
J gene: TRBJ2-5
clone size: .
D gene: .

CDR3 protein: CASSPSTGGYEQYF
CDR3 DNA: TGCGCCAGCAGCCCATCGACAGGGGGCTACGAGCAGTACTTC
V gene: TRBV5-1
J gene: TRBJ2-7
clone size: .
D gene: TRBD1

CDR3 protein: CASAPNTEAFF
CDR3 DNA: TGTGCTAGTGCCCCGAACACTGAAGCTTTCTTT
V gene: TRBV12-5
J gene: TRBJ1-1
clone size: .
D gene: .

CDR3 protein: CASSDFLGTENYGYTF
CDR3 DNA: TGTGCCAGCAGTGATTTCTTGGGGACGGAGAACTATGGCTACACCTTC
V gene: TRBV6-1
J gene: TRBJ1-2
clone size: .
D gene: .

CDR3 protein: CASSFFTTLGLAVVEQYF
CDR3 DNA: TGTGCCAGCAGTTTCTTTACGACCCTGGGACTAGCGGTAGTCGAGCAGTACTTC
V gene: TRBV28
J gene: TRBJ2-7
clone size: .
D gene: TRBD2

CDR3 protein: CASSSPRSGTNTGELFF
CDR3 DNA: TGTGCCAGCAGCTCCCCCCGAAGCGGGACGAACACCGGGGAGCTGTTTTTT
V gene: TRBV7-8
J gene: TRBJ2-2
clone size: .
D gene: TRBD2

CDR3 protein: CSAPTRWEQFF
CDR3 DNA: TGCAGTGCCCCTACCAGGTGGGAGCAGTTCTTC
V gene: TRBV20-1
J gene: TRBJ2-1
clone size: .
D gene: .

CDR3 protein: CASSFHGGAGQPQHF
CDR3 DNA: TGTGCCAGCAGCTTTCATGGGGGGGCGGGTCAGCCCCAGCATTTT
V gene: TRBV7-8
J gene: TRBJ1-5
clone size: .
D gene: .

CDR3 protein: CATSRATSNSPLHF
CDR3 DNA: TGTGCCACCAGCAGAGCTACGAGTAATTCACCCCTCCACTTT
V gene: TRBV15
J gene: TRBJ1-6
clone size: .
D gene: .

CDR3 protein: CASSFDISSGNTIYF
CDR3 DNA: TGTGCCAGCAGCTTCGACATTTCCTCTGGAAACACCATATATTTT
V gene: TRBV5-6
J gene: TRBJ1-3
clone size: once
D gene: .

CDR3 protein: CASTRSGGVGNYGYTF
CDR3 DNA: TGTGCCAGCACCAGATCGGGAGGAGTCGGTAACTATGGCTACACCTTC
V gene: TRBV25-1
J gene: TRBJ1-2
clone size: once
D gene: .

CDR3 protein: CASSLSGGLGEKLFF
CDR3 DNA: TGTGCCAGCAGCTTATCCGGGGGGTTAGGCGAAAAACTGTTTTTT
V gene: TRBV7-9
J gene: TRBJ1-4
clone size: .
D gene: .

CDR3 protein: CASTESSSPLHF
CDR3 DNA: TGTGCCAGCACCGAGAGCAGTTCACCCCTCCACTTT
V gene: TRBV28
J gene: TRBJ1-6
clone size: few
D gene: .

CDR3 protein: CASSELGQGEKLFF
CDR3 DNA: TGTGCCAGCAGTGAGTTAGGGCAGGGAGAAAAACTGTTTTTT
V gene: TRBV2
J gene: TRBJ1-4
clone size: .
D gene: .

CDR3 protein: CASSKDRYNEQFF
CDR3 DNA: TGCGCCAGCAGCAAAGACAGGTACAATGAGCAGTTCTTC
V gene: TRBV5-1
J gene: TRBJ2-1
clone size: .
D gene: .